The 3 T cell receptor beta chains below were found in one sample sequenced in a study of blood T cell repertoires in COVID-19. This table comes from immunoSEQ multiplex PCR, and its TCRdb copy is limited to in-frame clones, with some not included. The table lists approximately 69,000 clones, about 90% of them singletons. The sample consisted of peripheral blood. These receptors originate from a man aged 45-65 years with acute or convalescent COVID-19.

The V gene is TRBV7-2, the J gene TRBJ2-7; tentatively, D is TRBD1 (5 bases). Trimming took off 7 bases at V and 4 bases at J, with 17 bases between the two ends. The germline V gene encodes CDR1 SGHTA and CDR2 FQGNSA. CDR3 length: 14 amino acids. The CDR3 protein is CASTQEQAAYEQYF. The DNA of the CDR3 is TGTGCCAGCACCCAGGAACAGGCGGCTTACGAGCAGTACTTC.

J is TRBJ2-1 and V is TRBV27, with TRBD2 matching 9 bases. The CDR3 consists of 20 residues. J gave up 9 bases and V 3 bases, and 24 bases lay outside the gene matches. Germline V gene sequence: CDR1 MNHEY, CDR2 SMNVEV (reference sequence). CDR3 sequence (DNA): TGTGCCAGCAGTTTCAAGGGTAGCGGGAGTTTCTCGCGACAACACAGTGAGCAGTTCTTC. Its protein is CASSFKGSGSFSRQHSEQFF.

The CDR3 here is CASSPPGGPQHF. The DNA of the CDR3 is TGTGCCAGCAGCCCTCCCGGTGGGCCCCAGCATTTT. The chain couples TRBV16 to TRBJ1-5; D uncertain. Trimming removed 4 bases at V and 9 bases at J, with 10 bases between. The CDR3 covers 12 residues. Germline CDR1 reads KGHSY; CDR2 reads FQNENV.